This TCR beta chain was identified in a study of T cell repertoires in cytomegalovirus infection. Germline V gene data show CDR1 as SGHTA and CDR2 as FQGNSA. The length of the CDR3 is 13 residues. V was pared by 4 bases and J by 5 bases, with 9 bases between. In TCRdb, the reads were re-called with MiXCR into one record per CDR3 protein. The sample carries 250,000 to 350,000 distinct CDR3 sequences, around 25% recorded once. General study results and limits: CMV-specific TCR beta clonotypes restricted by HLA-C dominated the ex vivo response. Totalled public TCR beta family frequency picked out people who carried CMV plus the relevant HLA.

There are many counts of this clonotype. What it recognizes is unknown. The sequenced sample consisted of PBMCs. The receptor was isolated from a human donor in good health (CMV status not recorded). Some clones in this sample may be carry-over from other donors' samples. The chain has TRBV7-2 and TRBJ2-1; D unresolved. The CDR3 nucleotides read TGTGCCAGCAGCTCCTTACGGGACAATGAGCAGTTCTTC. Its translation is CASSSLRDNEQFF.